This TCR beta chain was profiled in a study of T cell repertoires in cytomegalovirus infection (dated by TCRdb to 2018 to 2020). Describing the broader study: The HLA type of each donor mattered for the analysis, because public TCR beta signatures pointed to carriage of CMV infection along with the matching HLA type. General findings and caveats noted by the study authors: In both this cohort and an independent cohort of 352 donors, the cumulative frequency of public TCR beta family members distinguished carriers of CMV infection plus the relevant HLA type. The ex vivo response was dominated by HLA-C-restricted CMV-specific TCR beta clonotypes, which also provided the single most frequent clonotype in two of eight donors.

This clonotype appeared a few times. Its antigen specificity is not known. No much larger clone is present one base from it, and per-base qualities are unavailable. Trimming at the junction amounts to 5 bases on V and 0 bases on J, and the germline ends lie 20 bases apart. The CDR3 numbers 18 residues from cysteine through phenylalanine. Just CDR3 DNA is preserved here, 54 bases in frame from base 1. CDR1 SGHTA and CDR2 FQGNSA are derived from the germline V gene. Sequencing was carried out with an Illumina HiSeq 1500. The public reads were reprocessed in TCRdb via fastp at Q25 and MiXCR, keeping in-frame beta chains. Every distinct CDR3 protein forms one entry, paired with its most common genes and DNA. For this sample there are 300,000 to 400,000 distinct CDR3 sequences; over 7.5% appear just once. The top ten clonotypes cover 4.3% of the sample.

The chain uses TRBV7-2 and TRBJ1-3; TRBD1 is a possible D gene, resting on 5 matching bases. Material for sequencing was PBMCs. The receptor's source is a human donor in good health (CMV status not recorded). Some clones in this sample may be carry-over from other donors' samples. The base sequence is TGTGCCAGCAGCCCAAGGGGTGGCAGGCCATACTCTGGAAACACCATATATTTT. This encodes CASSPRGGRPYSGNTIYF.